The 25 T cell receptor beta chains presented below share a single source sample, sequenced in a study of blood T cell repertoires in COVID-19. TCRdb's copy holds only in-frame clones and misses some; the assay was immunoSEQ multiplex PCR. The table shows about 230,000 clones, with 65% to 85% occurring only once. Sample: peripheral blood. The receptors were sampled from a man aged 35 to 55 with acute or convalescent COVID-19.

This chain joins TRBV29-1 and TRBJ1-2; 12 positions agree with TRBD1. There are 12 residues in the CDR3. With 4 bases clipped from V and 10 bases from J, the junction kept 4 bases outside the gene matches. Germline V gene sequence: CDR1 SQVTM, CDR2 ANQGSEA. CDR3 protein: CSVGDRGLVYTF. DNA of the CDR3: TGCAGCGTTGGGGACAGGGGGCTCGTCTACACCTTC.

This chain's CDR3 is CASGKTGTSRLTDTQYF. CDR3 DNA sequence: TGTGCCAGCGGCAAAACCGGGACTAGTCGTCTCACAGATACGCAGTATTTT. V is TRBV28 and J is TRBJ2-3; the match to TRBD2 covers 8 bases. The CDR3 is 17 residues long. CDR1 MDHEN and CDR2 SYDVKM come from the germline V gene. J lost 2 bases, V lost 8 bases, and 15 bases had no gene match. The complete variable domain, with remaining parts taken from reference TRBV28 and TRBJ2-3, reads DVKVTQSSRYLVKRTGEKVFLECVQDMDHENMFWYRQDPGLGLRLIYFSYDVKMKEKGDIPEGYSVSREKKERFSLILESASTNQTSMYLCASGKTGTSRLTDTQYFGPGTRLTVL.

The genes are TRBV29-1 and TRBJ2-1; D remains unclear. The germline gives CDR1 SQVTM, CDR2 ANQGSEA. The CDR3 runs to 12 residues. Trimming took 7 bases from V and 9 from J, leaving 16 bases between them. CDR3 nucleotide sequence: TGCAGCGGGCGGCAGAGGCGAGGTGAGCAGTTCTTC. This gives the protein CSGRQRRGEQFF.

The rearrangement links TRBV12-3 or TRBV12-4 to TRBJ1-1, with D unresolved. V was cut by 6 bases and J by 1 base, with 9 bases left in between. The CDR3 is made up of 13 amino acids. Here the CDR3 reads CASSLTWNTEAFF. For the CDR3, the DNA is TGTGCCAGCAGCCTCACATGGAACACTGAAGCTTTCTTT.

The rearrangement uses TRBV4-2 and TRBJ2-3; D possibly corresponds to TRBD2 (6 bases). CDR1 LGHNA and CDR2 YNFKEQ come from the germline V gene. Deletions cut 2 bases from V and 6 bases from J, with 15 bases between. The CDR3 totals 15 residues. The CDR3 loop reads CASSQIGTPGDTQYF. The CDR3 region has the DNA TGTGCCAGCAGCCAAATCGGGACTCCGGGTGATACGCAGTATTTT.

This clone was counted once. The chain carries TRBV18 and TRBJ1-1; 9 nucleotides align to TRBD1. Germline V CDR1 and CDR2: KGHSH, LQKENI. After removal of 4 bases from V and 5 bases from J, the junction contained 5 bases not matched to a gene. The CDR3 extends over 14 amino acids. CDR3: CASSQDRGGTEAFF. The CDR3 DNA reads TGTGCCAGCTCACAAGACAGGGGGGGAACTGAAGCTTTCTTT.

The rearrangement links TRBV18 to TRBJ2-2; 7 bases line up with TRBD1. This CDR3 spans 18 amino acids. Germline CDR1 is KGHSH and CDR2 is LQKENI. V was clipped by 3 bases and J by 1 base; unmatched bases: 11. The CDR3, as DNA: TGTGCCAGCTCACCGCGACCGGGCACAGGGGAGAACACCGGGGAGCTGTTTTTT. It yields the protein CASSPRPGTGENTGELFF.

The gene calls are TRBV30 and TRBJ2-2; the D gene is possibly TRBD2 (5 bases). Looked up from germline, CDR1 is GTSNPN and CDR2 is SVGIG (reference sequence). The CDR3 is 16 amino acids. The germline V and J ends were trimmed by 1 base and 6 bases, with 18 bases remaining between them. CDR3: CAWSATTRAGAGELFF. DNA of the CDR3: TGTGCCTGGAGTGCCACCACCCGGGCCGGGGCCGGGGAGCTGTTTTTT.

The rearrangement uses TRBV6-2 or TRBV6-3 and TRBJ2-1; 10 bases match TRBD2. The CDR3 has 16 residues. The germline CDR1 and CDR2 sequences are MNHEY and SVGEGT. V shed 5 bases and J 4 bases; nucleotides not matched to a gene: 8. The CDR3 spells CASSTATSGTYNEQFF. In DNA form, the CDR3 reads TGTGCCAGCAGTACCGCAACTAGCGGGACGTACAATGAGCAGTTCTTC.

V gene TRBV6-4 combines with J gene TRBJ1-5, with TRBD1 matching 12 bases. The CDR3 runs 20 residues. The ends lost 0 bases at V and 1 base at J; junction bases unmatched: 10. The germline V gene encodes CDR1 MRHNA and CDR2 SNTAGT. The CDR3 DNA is TGTGCCAGCAGTGACTCCGGGGGACAGGGGGCAAGAAGGAGCAATCAGCCCCAGCATTTT. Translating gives CASSDSGGQGARRSNQPQHF.

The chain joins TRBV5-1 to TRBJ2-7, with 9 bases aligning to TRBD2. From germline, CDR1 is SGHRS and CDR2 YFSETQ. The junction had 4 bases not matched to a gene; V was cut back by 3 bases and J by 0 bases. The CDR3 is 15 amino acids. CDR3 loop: CASSSSSGASYEQYF. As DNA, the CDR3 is TGCGCCAGCAGCTCGTCTAGCGGGGCCTCCTACGAGCAGTACTTC.

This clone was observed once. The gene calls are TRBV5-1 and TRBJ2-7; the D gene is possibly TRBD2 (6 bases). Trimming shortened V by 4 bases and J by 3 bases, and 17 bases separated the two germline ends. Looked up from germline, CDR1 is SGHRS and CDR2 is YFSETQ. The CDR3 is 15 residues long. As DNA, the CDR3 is TGCGCCAGCAGCCTAACCGGGAGAAACGGCTACGAGCAGTACTTC. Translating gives CASSLTGRNGYEQYF.

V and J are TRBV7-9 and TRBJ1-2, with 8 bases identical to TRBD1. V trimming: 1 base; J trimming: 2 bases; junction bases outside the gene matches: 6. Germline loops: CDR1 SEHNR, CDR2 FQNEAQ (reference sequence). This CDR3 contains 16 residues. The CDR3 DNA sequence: TGTGCCAGCAGCTTAGGGACAGGGAGGAGAAACTATGGCTACACCTTC. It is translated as CASSLGTGRRNYGYTF. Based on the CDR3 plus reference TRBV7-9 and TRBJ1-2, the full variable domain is DTGVSQNPRHKITKRGQNVTFRCDPISEHNRLYWYRQTLGQGPEFLTYFQNEAQLEKSRLLSDRFSAERPKGSFSTLEIQRTEQGDSAMYLCASSLGTGRRNYGYTFGSGTRLTVV.

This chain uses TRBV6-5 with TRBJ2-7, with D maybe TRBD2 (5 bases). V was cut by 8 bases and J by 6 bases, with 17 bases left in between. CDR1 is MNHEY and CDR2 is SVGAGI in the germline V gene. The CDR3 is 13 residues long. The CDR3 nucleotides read TGTGCCAGCTGCCTAGCCCAAGACGGCGAGCAGTACTTC. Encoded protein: CASCLAQDGEQYF.

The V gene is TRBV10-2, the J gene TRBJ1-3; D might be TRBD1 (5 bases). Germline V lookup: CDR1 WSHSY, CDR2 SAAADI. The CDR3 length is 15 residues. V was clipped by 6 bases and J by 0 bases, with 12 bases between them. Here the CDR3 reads CASRGAGNSGNTIYF. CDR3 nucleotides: TGCGCCAGCAGGGGTGCAGGGAACTCTGGAAACACCATATATTTT.

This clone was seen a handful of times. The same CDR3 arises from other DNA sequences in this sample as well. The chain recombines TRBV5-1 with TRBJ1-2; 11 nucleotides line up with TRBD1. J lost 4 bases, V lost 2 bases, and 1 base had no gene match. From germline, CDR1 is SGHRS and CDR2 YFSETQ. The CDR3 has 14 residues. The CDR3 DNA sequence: TGCGCCAGCAGCTTAGGGACAGGGGGCTATGGCTACACCTTC. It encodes CASSLGTGGYGYTF.

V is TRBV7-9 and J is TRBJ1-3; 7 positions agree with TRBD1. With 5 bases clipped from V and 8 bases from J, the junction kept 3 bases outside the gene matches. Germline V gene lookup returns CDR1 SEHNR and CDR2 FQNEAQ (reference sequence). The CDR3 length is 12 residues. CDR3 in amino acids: CASSPTGDTIYF. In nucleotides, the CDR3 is TGTGCCAGCAGCCCTACAGGGGACACCATATATTTT. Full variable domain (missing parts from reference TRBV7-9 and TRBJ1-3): DTGVSQNPRHKITKRGQNVTFRCDPISEHNRLYWYRQTLGQGPEFLTYFQNEAQLEKSRLLSDRFSAERPKGSFSTLEIQRTEQGDSAMYLCASSPTGDTIYFGEGSWLTVV.

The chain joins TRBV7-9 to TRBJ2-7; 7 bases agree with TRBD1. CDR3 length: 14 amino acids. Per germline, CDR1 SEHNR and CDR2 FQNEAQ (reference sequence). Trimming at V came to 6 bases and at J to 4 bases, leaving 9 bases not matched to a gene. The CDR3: CASSLGAGGYEQYF. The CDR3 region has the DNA TGTGCCAGCAGTTTGGGGGCAGGGGGTTACGAGCAGTACTTC. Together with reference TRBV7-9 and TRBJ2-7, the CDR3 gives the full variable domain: DTGVSQNPRHKITKRGQNVTFRCDPISEHNRLYWYRQTLGQGPEFLTYFQNEAQLEKSRLLSDRFSAERPKGSFSTLEIQRTEQGDSAMYLCASSLGAGGYEQYFGPGTRLTVT.

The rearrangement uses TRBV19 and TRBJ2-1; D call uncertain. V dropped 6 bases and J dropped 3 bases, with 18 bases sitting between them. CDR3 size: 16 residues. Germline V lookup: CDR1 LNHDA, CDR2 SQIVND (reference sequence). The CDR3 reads CASSPTNGGNYNEQFF. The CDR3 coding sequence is TGTGCCAGTAGCCCAACTAACGGCGGCAACTACAATGAGCAGTTCTTC.

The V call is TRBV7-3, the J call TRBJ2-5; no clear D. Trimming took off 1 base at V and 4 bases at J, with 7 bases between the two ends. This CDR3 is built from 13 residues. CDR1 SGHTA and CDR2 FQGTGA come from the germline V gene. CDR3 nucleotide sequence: TGTGCCAGCAGCTTAAACAGTATAGAGACCCAGTACTTC. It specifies CASSLNSIETQYF.

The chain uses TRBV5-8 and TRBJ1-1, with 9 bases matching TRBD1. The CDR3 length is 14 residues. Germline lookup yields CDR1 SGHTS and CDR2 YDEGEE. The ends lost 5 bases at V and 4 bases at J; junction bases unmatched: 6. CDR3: CASRLTTGGTEAFF. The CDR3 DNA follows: TGTGCCAGCAGACTTACGACAGGGGGCACTGAAGCTTTCTTT.

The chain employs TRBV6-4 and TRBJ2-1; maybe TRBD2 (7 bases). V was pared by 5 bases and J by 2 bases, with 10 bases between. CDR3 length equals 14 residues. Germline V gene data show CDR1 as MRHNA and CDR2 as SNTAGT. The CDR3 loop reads CASSSGGPYNEQFF. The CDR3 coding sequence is TGTGCCAGCAGTTCCGGGGGGCCCTACAATGAGCAGTTCTTC.

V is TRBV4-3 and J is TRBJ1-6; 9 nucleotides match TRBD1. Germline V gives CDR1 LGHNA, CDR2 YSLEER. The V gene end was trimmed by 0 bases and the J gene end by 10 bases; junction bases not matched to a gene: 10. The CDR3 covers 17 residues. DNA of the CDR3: TGCGCCAGCAGCCAAGATCAGGTGGGACAGGGTCGCTCACCCCTCCACTTT. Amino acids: CASSQDQVGQGRSPLHF.

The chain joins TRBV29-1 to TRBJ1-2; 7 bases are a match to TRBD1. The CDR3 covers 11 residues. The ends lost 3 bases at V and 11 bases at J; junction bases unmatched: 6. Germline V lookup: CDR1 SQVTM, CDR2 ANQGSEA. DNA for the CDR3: TGCAGCGTTGATCAGCAGGGGGGTTACACCTTC. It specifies CSVDQQGGYTF. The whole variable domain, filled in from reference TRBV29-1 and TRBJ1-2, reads SAVISQKPSRDICQRGTSLTIQCQVDSQVTMMFWYRQQPGQSLTLIATANQGSEATYESGFVIDKFPISRPNLTFSTLTVSNMSPEDSSIYLCSVDQQGGYTFGSGTRLTVV.

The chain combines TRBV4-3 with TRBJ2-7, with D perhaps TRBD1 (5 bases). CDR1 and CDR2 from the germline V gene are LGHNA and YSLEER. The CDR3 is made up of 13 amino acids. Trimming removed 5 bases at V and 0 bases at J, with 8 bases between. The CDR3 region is CASSSQGSYEQYF. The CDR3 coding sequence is TGCGCCAGCAGCTCGCAGGGCTCCTACGAGCAGTACTTC.